The clone carrying this TCR beta chain has a handful of counts. What it recognizes is unknown. Sequencing was performed with immunoSEQ multiplex PCR; in TCRdb, only in-frame clones are kept and a portion is missing. The top ten clones hold 0.35% to 0.45% of a sample with about 65,000 clones, around 86% of them seen once. This CDR3 is built from 14 residues. Trimming shortened V by 0 bases and J by 5 bases, and 8 bases separated the two germline ends. The germline V gene encodes CDR1 SGHTA and CDR2 FQGNSA. Anyone with autoimmune disease history or systemic immunosuppression was excluded. The data originate from a study of OX40 agonist ivuxolimab in advanced cancers. Notes on the study in general: Clonal expansion among partial responders at 0.1-3.0 mg/kg ranked near the lowest. The mean number of expanded clones was higher in CD8+ T cells than in CD4+. Low normalized T-cell clonal expansion was also seen in some nonresponders.

This material consisted of CD4+ or CD8+ T cells sorted from blood, taken in a trial of the OX40 agonist ivuxolimab. This TCR was sampled from an adult with an advanced solid tumor such as melanoma, head and neck, liver or kidney cancer. This chain joins TRBV7-2 and TRBJ1-5; D perhaps matches TRBD1 (6 bases). CDR3 protein: CASSLADSDQPQHF. CDR3 sequence (DNA): TGTGCCAGCAGCTTAGCGGACAGCGATCAGCCCCAGCATTTT.